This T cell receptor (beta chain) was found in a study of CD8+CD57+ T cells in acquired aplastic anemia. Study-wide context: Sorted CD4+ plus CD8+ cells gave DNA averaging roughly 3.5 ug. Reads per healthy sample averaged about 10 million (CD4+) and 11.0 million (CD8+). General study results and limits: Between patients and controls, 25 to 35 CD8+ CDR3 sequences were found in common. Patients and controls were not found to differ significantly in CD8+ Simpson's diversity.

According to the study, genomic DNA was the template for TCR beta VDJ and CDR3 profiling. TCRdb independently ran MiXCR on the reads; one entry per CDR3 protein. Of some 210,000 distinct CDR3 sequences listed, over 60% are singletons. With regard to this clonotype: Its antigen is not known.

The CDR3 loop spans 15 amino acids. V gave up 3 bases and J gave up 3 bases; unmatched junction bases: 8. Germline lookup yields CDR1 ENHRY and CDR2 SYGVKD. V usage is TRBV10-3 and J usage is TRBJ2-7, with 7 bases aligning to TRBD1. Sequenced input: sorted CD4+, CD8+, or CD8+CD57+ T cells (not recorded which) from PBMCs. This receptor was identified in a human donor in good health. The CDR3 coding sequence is TGTGCCATCAGTGAAGACAGGGCAGGTTTCTACGAGCAGTACTTC. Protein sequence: CAISEDRAGFYEQYF.